Following are 22 T cell receptor beta chains from one sample sequenced in a study of beta chain features in type 1 diabetes. Study-wide results and caveats: Patients with Type 1 diabetes showed moderately but significantly shorter TCRB CDR3s in all four CD4+ subsets.

Of the isolated RNA, all was reverse transcribed, and so the sequenced material was expressed TCRB transcripts. Profiled with immunoSEQ multiplex PCR; TCRdb holds only in-frame clones, not every one. The table lists more than 550,000 clones, about 14% of them singletons. No cognate antigen is known for these TCRs. Sequenced sample: naive CD4+ T cells from blood. The receptors were sampled from a man aged 18 to 35 with type 1 diabetes.

This clone has just a few counts. V usage is TRBV7-2 and J usage is TRBJ2-3; TRBD1 is a possible D gene (5 bases). Germline V lookup: CDR1 SGHTA, CDR2 FQGNSA. V was clipped by 5 bases and J by 4 bases, with 7 bases between them. The CDR3 is made up of 12 amino acids. DNA for the CDR3: TGTGCCAGCAGCCCCAGGGCAGATACGCAGTATTTT. This sequence encodes CASSPRADTQYF.

A few counts support this clone. Other nucleotide sequences in the sample specify the same CDR3. The V call is TRBV5-1, the J call TRBJ2-7, with 7 positions matching TRBD2. The CDR3 is 14 amino acids. V shed 1 base, J shed 0 bases, and the junction held 1 base outside the gene matches. CDR1 is SGHRS and CDR2 is YFSETQ in the germline V gene. This CDR3 is CASSLSGGSYEQYF. Written as DNA, the CDR3 is TGCGCCAGCAGCTTGTCGGGGGGCTCCTACGAGCAGTACTTC.

This clone was found a few times. In DNA form, the CDR3 reads TGTGCCAGCAGCGTAGTTGACAGGGGGACGTCCGGGGAGCTGTTTTTT. Protein product: CASSVVDRGTSGELFF. V is TRBV9 and J is TRBJ2-2, with 9 bases aligning to TRBD1. CDR1 and CDR2 (germline): SGDLS, YYNGEE. The CDR3 loop spans 16 amino acids. The V segment lost 0 bases and the J segment 6 bases; nucleotides outside the gene matches: 6.

About this clone itself: This specimen includes other DNA sequences encoding the same CDR3. The chain joins TRBV20-1 to TRBJ2-7; possibly TRBD2 for D (5 bases). V lost 3 bases and J lost 6, with 6 bases in between. Germline assignment: CDR1 DFQATT and CDR2 SNEGSKA (reference sequence). The CDR3 contains 10 residues. CDR3 residues: CSASRGEQYF. The CDR3 nucleotides read TGCAGTGCTAGTCGGGGCGAGCAGTACTTC.

The chain has TRBV5-1 and TRBJ2-3; 11 bases map to TRBD2. This CDR3 has 14 residues. Germline-derived CDR1 and CDR2 are SGHRS and YFSETQ. The ends lost 6 bases at V and 6 bases at J; junction bases unmatched: 6. The CDR3 here is CASTVAGGPDTQYF. CDR3 DNA: TGCGCCAGCACGGTAGCGGGGGGGCCCGATACGCAGTATTTT.

V and J are TRBV7-8 and TRBJ2-3; D not resolved. The V gene's germline CDR1 is SGHVS and CDR2 FQNEAQ. The CDR3 runs 13 residues. The V end lost 5 bases, the J end lost 3 bases, and 9 bases lay between the germline ends. Here the CDR3 reads CASSPEKTDTQYF. For the CDR3, the DNA is TGTGCCAGCAGCCCCGAAAAGACAGATACGCAGTATTTT.

This clone was seen a handful of times. The chain employs TRBV5-1 and TRBJ1-2, with D perhaps TRBD1 (6 bases). Trimming took off 1 base at V and 8 bases at J, with 12 bases between the two ends. CDR3 length: 13 residues. Germline CDR1 SGHRS, CDR2 YFSETQ. The CDR3 DNA follows: TGCGCCAGCAGCTTGCTAGACAGGATCGGCTACACCTTC. Translating it yields CASSLLDRIGYTF.

This chain connects TRBV5-6 to TRBJ1-6; no clear D. This CDR3 region has 18 residues. Germline V CDR1 and CDR2: SGHDT, YYEEEE. Between the trimmed V and J ends, which lost 5 bases and 0 bases, there was a span of 18 bases. CDR3 sequence reads: CASSRDTSLSSYNSPLHF. CDR3 DNA sequence: TGTGCCAGCAGTCGAGACACCTCTTTAAGCTCCTATAATTCACCCCTCCACTTT.

This chain joins TRBV20-1 and TRBJ2-5; maybe TRBD2 (6 bases). Germline CDR1 DFQATT, CDR2 SNEGSKA (reference sequence). The CDR3 runs to 11 residues. The germline V and J ends were trimmed by 3 bases and 10 bases, with 12 bases remaining between them. This CDR3 reads CSARIRELQYF. CDR3 in DNA: TGCAGTGCTAGGATTCGGGAGCTCCAGTACTTC.

This clone was seen a handful of times. A much larger clone is a single base away; this may be a read error. The CDR3 protein is CASRQSYEQYF. The CDR3, as DNA: TGTGCCAGCAGACAGTCCTACGAGCAGTACTTC. The chain couples TRBV2 to TRBJ2-7, with D hard to call. This CDR3 comprises 11 residues. Germline assignment: CDR1 SNHLY and CDR2 FYNNEI. Between the trimmed V and J ends, which lost 6 bases and 1 base, there was a span of 4 bases. The full variable domain, its missing parts supplied by reference TRBV2 and TRBJ2-7, is EPEVTQTPSHQVTQMGQEVILRCVPISNHLYFYWYRQILGQKVEFLVSFYNNEISEKSEIFDDQFSVERPDGSNFTLKIRSTKLEDSAMYFCASRQSYEQYFGPGTRLTVT.

As DNA, the CDR3 is TGTGCCAGCAGCTTGGAAGGCGGACCTGTTCGGGAGACCCAGTACTTC. This sequence encodes CASSLEGGPVRETQYF. The V gene is TRBV5-4, the J gene TRBJ2-5; no definite D call. Germline-derived CDR1 and CDR2 are SGHNT and YYREEE (reference sequence). Trimming left V 0 bases short and J 5 bases short, with 17 bases between. This CDR3 is 16 amino acids long.

This rearrangement joins TRBV6-5 to TRBJ2-7, with D possibly called TRBD1 or TRBD2 (5 bases each). The length of the CDR3 is 13 residues. Trimming cost V 5 bases and J 3 bases, with 11 bases left between them. The germline gives CDR1 MNHEY, CDR2 SVGAGI. The CDR3 sequence: CASSEEGFYEQYF. For the CDR3, the DNA is TGTGCCAGCAGTGAAGAGGGGTTCTACGAGCAGTACTTC.

The gene calls are TRBV7-9 and TRBJ1-5; D is unresolved. Between the trimmed V and J ends, which lost 9 bases and 1 base, there was a span of 10 bases. The CDR3 sequence is 13 residues long. Germline assignment: CDR1 SEHNR and CDR2 FQNEAQ (reference sequence). The CDR3 DNA follows: TGTGCCAGTAGTTGGTTGAGCAATCAGCCCCAGCATTTT. Translation: CASSWLSNQPQHF. The whole variable domain, remainder taken from reference TRBV7-9 and TRBJ1-5, is DTGVSQNPRHKITKRGQNVTFRCDPISEHNRLYWYRQTLGQGPEFLTYFQNEAQLEKSRLLSDRFSAERPKGSFSTLEIQRTEQGDSAMYLCASSWLSNQPQHFGDGTRLSIL.

The chain is built from TRBV28 and TRBJ2-5; 7 bases are a match to TRBD2. The CDR3 covers 15 residues. Germline assignment: CDR1 MDHEN and CDR2 SYDVKM. V shed 3 bases and J 5 bases; nucleotides not matched to a gene: 9. CDR3 protein: CASSFPRGGGETQYF. CDR3 sequence (DNA): TGTGCCAGCAGTTTCCCCCGTGGGGGAGGGGAGACCCAGTACTTC.

In the case of this clone: A much larger clone lies a single base off, so this may be a read error. The chain joins TRBV11-1 to TRBJ2-5; D unclear. V was cut by 4 bases and J by 0 bases, with 0 bases left in between. This CDR3 is built from 11 residues. Germline V gives CDR1 SGHAT, CDR2 FQDESV (reference sequence). In DNA, the CDR3 is TGTGCCAGCAGCTACCAAGAGACCCAGTACTTC. Amino acid sequence: CASSYQETQYF.

The genes are TRBV7-9 and TRBJ2-1, with unresolved D. In germline, CDR1 is SEHNR, CDR2 FQNEAQ (reference sequence). V shed 5 bases and J shed 6 bases, with 20 bases lying between them. The length of the CDR3 is 16 residues. The CDR3 DNA reads TGTGCCAGCAGCCTTGGTCCCAAGGTGCTGCTCAATGAGCAGTTCTTC. It yields the protein CASSLGPKVLLNEQFF.

This clone was counted only a few times. The chain has TRBV5-1 and TRBJ2-3, with D possibly matching TRBD2 (6 bases). Per the germline V gene, CDR1 is SGHRS and CDR2 is YFSETQ. The CDR3 is made up of 14 amino acids. Between the trimmed V and J ends, which lost 2 bases and 8 bases, there was a span of 15 bases. The CDR3 DNA is TGCGCCAGCAGCTTAGGACTATCCCGGGGTACGCAGTATTTT. Its protein product is CASSLGLSRGTQYF.

In its sample, this clone was seen a few times. The chain combines TRBV25-1 with TRBJ2-3; TRBD2 might be the D (6 bases). Germline CDR1 reads MGHDK; CDR2 reads SYGVNS. CDR3 length: 15 residues. V shed 4 bases and J shed 1 base, with 12 bases lying between them. The CDR3 DNA reads as TGTGCCAGCAGTGGATTAGCGGTAGGCACAGATACGCAGTATTTT. The encoded protein is CASSGLAVGTDTQYF.

In its sample, this clone was seen a few times. The chain recombines TRBV27 with TRBJ1-5, with TRBD1 matching over 7 bases. After removal of 5 bases from V and 5 bases from J, the junction contained 6 bases not matched to a gene. CDR3 length: 14 amino acids. Germline assignment: CDR1 MNHEY and CDR2 SMNVEV (reference sequence). The chain's CDR3 is CASSPGGAYQPQHF. The CDR3 DNA is TGTGCCAGCAGTCCAGGGGGAGCCTATCAGCCCCAGCATTTT.

This clone was picked up a small number of times. This chain connects TRBV30 to TRBJ1-4; the match to TRBD1 covers 10 bases. There are 16 residues in the CDR3. With 2 bases clipped from V and 7 bases from J, the junction kept 10 bases outside the gene matches. The germline gives CDR1 GTSNPN, CDR2 SVGIG (reference sequence). CDR3 residues: CAWSRQGAKWGEKLFF. CDR3 in DNA: TGTGCCTGGAGTAGACAGGGGGCGAAGTGGGGTGAAAAACTGTTTTTT. Full variable domain (missing parts from reference TRBV30 and TRBJ1-4): SQTIHQWPATLVQPVGSPLSLECTVEGTSNPNLYWYRQAAGRGLQLLFYSVGIGQISSEVPQNLSASRPQDRQFILSSKKLLLSDSGFYLCAWSRQGAKWGEKLFFGSGTQLSVL.

The chain couples TRBV5-4 to TRBJ1-2; D gene uncertain. This CDR3 comprises 14 residues. Looked up from germline, CDR1 is SGHNT and CDR2 is YYREEE (reference sequence). The ends were cut back, 4 bases at V and 6 bases at J, with 16 bases in the middle. The CDR3 sequence is CASSRTLTTDGYTF. CDR3 sequence (DNA): TGTGCCAGCAGCCGAACCCTGACAACGGATGGCTACACCTTC.

This clone has more than one count but fewer than ten. The chain links TRBV9 to TRBJ2-3, with unresolved D. Trimming removed 2 bases from V and 0 bases from J, with 7 bases in between. This CDR3 is 14 amino acids long. In germline, CDR1 is SGDLS, CDR2 YYNGEE. The CDR3 loop reads CASSVLGSTDTQYF. DNA for the CDR3: TGTGCCAGCAGCGTTCTGGGTAGCACAGATACGCAGTATTTT.